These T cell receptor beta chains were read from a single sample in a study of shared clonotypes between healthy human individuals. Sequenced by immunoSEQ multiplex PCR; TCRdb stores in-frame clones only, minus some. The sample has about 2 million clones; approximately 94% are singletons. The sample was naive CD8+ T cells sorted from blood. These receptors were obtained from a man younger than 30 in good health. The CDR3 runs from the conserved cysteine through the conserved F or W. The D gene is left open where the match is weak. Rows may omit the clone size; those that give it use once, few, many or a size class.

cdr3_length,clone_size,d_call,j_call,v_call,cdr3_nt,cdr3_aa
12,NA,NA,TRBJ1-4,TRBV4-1,TGCGCCAGCAGCCAAGATCGAGAAAAACTGTTTTTT,CASSQDREKLFF
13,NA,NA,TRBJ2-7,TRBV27,TGTGCCAGCAGTTATGGGATTTCCTACGAGCAGTACTTC,CASSYGISYEQYF
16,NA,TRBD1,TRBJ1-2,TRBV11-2,TGTGCCAGCAGCTTCAATACGGGACAGGGGGGGTATGGCTACACCTTC,CASSFNTGQGGYGYTF
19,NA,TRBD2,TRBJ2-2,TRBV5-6,TGTGCCAGCAGCTTGGTAGGGACTAGCGGGGGGCGAGTCACCGGGGAGCTGTTTTTT,CASSLVGTSGGRVTGELFF
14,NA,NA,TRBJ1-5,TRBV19,TGTGCCAGTAGTATATCAGGGGGCAATCAGCCCCAGCATTTT,CASSISGGNQPQHF
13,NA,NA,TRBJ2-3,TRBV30,TGTGCCTGGAGTGTAGCAGCCCCAGATACGCAGTATTTT,CAWSVAAPDTQYF
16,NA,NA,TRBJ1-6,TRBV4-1,TGCGCCAGCAGCCAAGTAGAGGGACATAAGAGTTCACCCCTCCACTTT,CASSQVEGHKSSPLHF
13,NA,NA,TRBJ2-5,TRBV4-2,TGTGCCAGCAGCCAAAGACTACAAGAGACCCAGTACTTC,CASSQRLQETQYF
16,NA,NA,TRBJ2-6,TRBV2,TGTGCCAGCAGTCCGGGGGAAGAATCTGGGGCCAACGTCCTGACTTTC,CASSPGEESGANVLTF
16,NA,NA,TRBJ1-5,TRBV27,TGTGCCAGCAGTGCCTATGGGGATCCCTTCGATCAGCCCCAGCATTTT,CASSAYGDPFDQPQHF
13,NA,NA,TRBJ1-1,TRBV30,TGTGCCTGGAGTTGGCAGGCGAACACTGAAGCTTTCTTT,CAWSWQANTEAFF
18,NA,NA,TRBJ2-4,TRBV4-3,TGCGCCAGCAGCCAAGATCTGCCCCCTGAGCCCGAGGGAAACATTCAGTACTTC,CASSQDLPPEPEGNIQYF
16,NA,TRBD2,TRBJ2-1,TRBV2,TGTGCCAGTACAACAGTGGGACTAGCGGCCAACAATGAGCAGTTCTTC,CASTTVGLAANNEQFF
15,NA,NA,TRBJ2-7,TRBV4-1,TGCGCCAGCAGCCAAGTCCAATCAGACTCCTACGAGCAGTACTTC,CASSQVQSDSYEQYF
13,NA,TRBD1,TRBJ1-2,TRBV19,TGTGCCAGTAGTACGCAGGGGGCTGATGGCTACACCTTC,CASSTQGADGYTF
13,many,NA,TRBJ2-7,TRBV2,TGTGCCAGCAGAGACATAGCCTCCTACGAGCAGTACTTC,CASRDIASYEQYF
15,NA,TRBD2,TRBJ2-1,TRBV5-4,TGTGCCAGCAGCATGCGGGGGGGCTCCTACAATGAGCAGTTCTTC,CASSMRGGSYNEQFF
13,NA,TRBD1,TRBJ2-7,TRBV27,TGTGCCAGCAGTTCGACAGGGTTCTACGAGCAGTACTTC,CASSSTGFYEQYF
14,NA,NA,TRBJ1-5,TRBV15,TGTGCCACCAGCAGAGGGGTTTATGGTCAGCCCCAGCATTTT,CATSRGVYGQPQHF
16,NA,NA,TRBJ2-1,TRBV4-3,TGCGCCAGCAGCCAAGATATGGGGACACACCATTCGGAGCAGTTCTTC,CASSQDMGTHHSEQFF
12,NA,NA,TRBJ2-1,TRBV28,TGTGCCACCTCGGACTTTCACAATGAGCAGTTCTTC,CATSDFHNEQFF
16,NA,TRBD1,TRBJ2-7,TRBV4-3,TGCGCCAGCAGCCAGTACCGGGACAGGGCCTCCTACGAGCAGTACTTC,CASSQYRDRASYEQYF
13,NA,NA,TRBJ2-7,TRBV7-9,TGTGCCAGCAGCCCTCCTTCCTCCTACGAGCAGTACTTC,CASSPPSSYEQYF
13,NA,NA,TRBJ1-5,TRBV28,TGTGCCAGCAACGAATATAGCAATCAGCCCCAGCATTTT,CASNEYSNQPQHF
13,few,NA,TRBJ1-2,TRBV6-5,TGTGCCAGCAGTCTTCAGGGTAGCTATGGCTACACCTTC,CASSLQGSYGYTF
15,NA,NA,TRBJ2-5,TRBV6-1,TGTGCCAGCAGTGAAGCTGAGGTTTGGGTAGAGACCCAGTACTTC,CASSEAEVWVETQYF
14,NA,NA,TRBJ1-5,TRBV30,TGTGCCTGGAGCTACGACACGACCAATCAGCCCCAGCATTTT,CAWSYDTTNQPQHF